A selection of T cell receptor beta chains follows, all from one sample in a study of T cells in Graves' hyperthyroidism and ophthalmopathy. MiXCR was run by TCRdb on the multiplex PCR reads, yielding one entry per CDR3 protein. The sample lists 300,000 to 350,000 distinct CDR3 sequences, around 23% occurring once. The specimen was blood. All receptors derive from a woman in her forties or fifties with Graves' hyperthyroidism. The CDR3 runs from the conserved cysteine through the conserved F or W. A D gene is named only where the DNA matches it firmly. The listing skips clone size in some rows; elsewhere it reads once, few, many or a size class.

v_gene	abundance	d_gene	j_gene	CDR3nt	CDR3aa
TRBV29-1	many	TRBD2	TRBJ2-7	TGCAGCGTTCGGACTAGCGGGATGGGTGAGCAGTACTTC	CSVRTSGMGEQYF
TRBV14	few	.	TRBJ2-3	TGTGCCAGCAGGGCAGGGAGGACTAACACAGATACGCAGTATTTT	CASRAGRTNTDTQYF
TRBV30	many	TRBD2	TRBJ2-7	TGTGCCTGGAGTAACCCAGCGGGAGCTTCTTACGAGCAGTACTTC	CAWSNPAGASYEQYF
TRBV5-4	many	.	TRBJ2-7	TGTGCCAGCAGCTCCCGGCCTTTGGGGGAGCAGTACTTC	CASSSRPLGEQYF
TRBV6-4	few	.	TRBJ1-3	TGTGCCAGCAGTAAACGGGGGGCGCGGGGAAACACCATATATTTT	CASSKRGARGNTIYF
TRBV20-1	few	.	TRBJ1-6	TGCAGTGCTAGGTTGATAAATTCACCCCTCCACTTT	CSARLINSPLHF
TRBV19	many	.	TRBJ1-5	TGTGCCAGTAGGGGAGACAGGCTCACCTCATATGCGAGCAATCAGCCCCAGCATTTT	CASRGDRLTSYASNQPQHF
TRBV5-6	many	.	TRBJ1-2	TGTGCCAGCAGCTTGGGGGCGCGGAGGGGCTACACCTTC	CASSLGARRGYTF
TRBV19	many	.	TRBJ1-5	TGTGCCAGCCGGGCCCAGGGACGATCCAATCAGCCCCAGCATTTT	CASRAQGRSNQPQHF
TRBV12-3/TRBV12-4	many	TRBD1	TRBJ2-2	TGTGCCAGCAGCCCAGTCGGGACAGGGACCACCGGGGAGCTGTTTTTT	CASSPVGTGTTGELFF
TRBV10-3	many	.	TRBJ1-1	TGTGCCATCAGTGAGTCCCCGCTGGGGAGTAGGAACACTGAAGCTTTCTTT	CAISESPLGSRNTEAFF
TRBV20-1	.	TRBD2	TRBJ2-1	TGCAGTGCTAGAGGTCGCGGGAGAGTGAATGAGCAGTTCTTC	CSARGRGRVNEQFF
TRBV7-3	few	TRBD1	TRBJ1-2	TGTGCCAGCAGCTTAATCCCGGGACAGTCGTATGGCTACACCTTC	CASSLIPGQSYGYTF
TRBV6-1	many	.	TRBJ1-1	TGTGCCAGCAGTGGCAGGGGTGGGACTGAAGCTTTCTTT	CASSGRGGTEAFF
TRBV12-3/TRBV12-4	.	.	TRBJ1-6	TGTGCCAGCAGTTCGATAAGTTTGAATTCACCCCTCCACTTT	CASSSISLNSPLHF
TRBV7-9	many	.	TRBJ1-2	TGTGCCAGCAGCCCTGCCGCTAACTATGGCTACACCTTC	CASSPAANYGYTF
TRBV7-2	many	.	TRBJ2-3	TGTGCCAGCAGCTTAGCGGAGAACACAGATACGCAGTATTTT	CASSLAENTDTQYF
TRBV5-6	few	.	TRBJ1-4	TGTGCCAGCAGCCAAGATGGCGCAGGTCTGGGTGAAAAACTGTTTTTT	CASSQDGAGLGEKLFF
TRBV2	.	.	TRBJ2-6	TGTGCCAGCAGTTACTCAGGTGGGGAGAGCTCTGGGGCCAACGTCCTGACTTTC	CASSYSGGESSGANVLTF
TRBV3-1	many	.	TRBJ2-1	TGTGCCAGCAGCCAAGATCTTGCTAGCCGGTACAATGAGCAGTTCTTC	CASSQDLASRYNEQFF
TRBV6-2/TRBV6-3	many	TRBD2	TRBJ2-3	TGTGCCACCTTCCCTTACAGCGGGGTTGAAGATACGCAGTATTTT	CATFPYSGVEDTQYF
TRBV28	.	.	TRBJ1-2	TGTGCCAGCCGACTAACCAGGAGACCCTCCTATGGCTACACCTTC	CASRLTRRPSYGYTF
TRBV5-1	.	.	TRBJ2-6	TGCGCCAGCAGCCTAGCATGGGCCTCTGGGGCCAACGTCCTGACTTTC	CASSLAWASGANVLTF
TRBV3-1	many	.	TRBJ1-1	TGTGCCAGCAGCCAAGATAGGACATTTACTGAAGCTTTCTTT	CASSQDRTFTEAFF
TRBV5-1	.	.	TRBJ2-5	TGCGCCAGCAGGACGCAGGGGAAGAGGGAAGAGACCCAGTACTTC	CASRTQGKREETQYF
TRBV11-2	.	.	TRBJ2-3	TGTGCCAGCAGCTTAGTTTATCGCGGAGGCTTAGCGAGAGATGCGCAGTATTTT	CASSLVYRGGLARDAQYF
TRBV4-1	few	TRBD1	TRBJ1-3	TGCGCCAGCAGCCAAGAGGGGGACAGCCTTCGTGTTGGAAACACCATATATTTT	CASSQEGDSLRVGNTIYF
TRBV5-1	many	TRBD1	TRBJ2-3	TGCGCCAGCAGCGACGGGACAGGGGGATGGGATACGCAGTATTTT	CASSDGTGGWDTQYF
TRBV12-3/TRBV12-4	many	.	TRBJ1-5	TGTGCCAGCAGTTTCGGGGGAAGCAATCAGCCCCAGCATTTT	CASSFGGSNQPQHF